Included here is one TCR beta chain sequence, with context. The antigen it recognizes is unknown. Base qualities are missing; no much larger clone stands one base away. This record belongs to a study of T cell changes during pregnancy in multiple sclerosis (dated by TCRdb to the late 2010s). Regarding the complete study: The study looked at changes in the T cell repertoire across pregnancy in women with multiple sclerosis.

Library preparation used the immunoSEQ multiplex PCR assay. TCRdb re-hosts the immuneACCESS table, in-frame sequences only. Its copies lack some clones; in the studies checked, an unresolved V gene accounts for under half of them, and the cause for the rest is not known. The sample table contains roughly 44,000 clones; only one count was recorded for 88% of them. The ten largest clones capture more than 5% of the sample. The CDR3 contains 14 residues, cysteine and phenylalanine counted. Only the CDR3 region is kept as DNA, spanning 42 bases read in frame from base 1. The germline V gene (reference sequence) yields SGHAT for CDR1 and FQDESV for CDR2. V loses 7 bases, J loses 1 base, and the germline ends lie 14 bases apart.

The receptor was isolated from a female donor in good health, enrolled as a control in a pregnancy study. Sequenced here: CD8+ T cells from peripheral blood mononuclear cells, sampled after pregnancy. The chain uses TRBV11-1 and TRBJ2-7, with no confident D gene call. CDR3 region: CASTARLSSYEQYF. The DNA sequence reads TGTGCCAGCACCGCCCGACTCTCTTCCTACGAGCAGTACTTC.